The 22 T cell receptor beta chains reported below all come from one sample, sequenced in a study of regulatory T cells in long-lasting Graves disease. Stated time point: newly diagnosed GD, antithyroid drugs for less than 3 months. Generation of the TCR library employed RNA extracted from PBMCs. Assembly of TCR beta libraries relied on iRepertoire HTBI primers together with Arm-PCR of CDR3 regions. From the multiplex PCR reads, TCRdb called clonotypes with MiXCR, one entry per CDR3 protein. Here the sample spans approximately 400,000 distinct CDR3 sequences, 10% to 15% being singletons. These same records also appear under a second study, on T cells in Graves' hyperthyroidism and ophthalmopathy.

The source material was peripheral blood mononuclear cells (PBMCs), sampled at new diagnosis, from a patient treated with antithyroid drugs. These receptors all come from a woman between 18 and 29 years old with Graves disease.

This clonotype came up a few times. The chain has TRBV5-6 and TRBJ2-1, with D tentatively TRBD1 (6 bases). The J call is doubtful: the DNA matches TRBJ2-5 better. CDR1 is SGHDT, CDR2 YYEEEE, per germline. The CDR3 spans 14 residues. The CDR3 region has the DNA TGTGCCAGCAGCTTGGTACAGGGAGCCGGGACCCAGTACTTC. Its translation: CASSLVQGAGTQYF.

In this sample, this clonotype turned up many times. The chain carries TRBV7-9 and TRBJ2-1; D is unresolved. The CDR3 loop spans 16 amino acids. V lost 2 bases to trimming and J lost 5 bases, with 16 bases between them. Looked up from germline, CDR1 is SEHNR and CDR2 is FQNEAQ (reference sequence). DNA of the CDR3: TGTGCCAGCAGCTTATCCGGCGAAGGGCCCGACAATGAGCAGTTCTTC. Its protein product is CASSLSGEGPDNEQFF.

At least ten counts were recorded for this clonotype. The genes are TRBV11-2 and TRBJ1-2; D is unresolved. Germline V lookup: CDR1 SGHAT, CDR2 FQNNGV. V shed 7 bases and J shed 4 bases, with 16 bases lying between them. The CDR3 contains 14 residues. The CDR3 sequence: CASTHGTAFYGYTF. In nucleotides, the CDR3 is TGTGCCAGCACCCACGGCACAGCCTTCTATGGCTACACCTTC.

This clonotype was seen repeatedly, ten times or more. This rearrangement joins TRBV3-1 to TRBJ2-1; D is perhaps TRBD1 or TRBD2 (5 bases each). Trimming pared 1 base from V and 8 bases from J, leaving 6 bases between. The CDR3 extends over 12 amino acids. CDR1 and CDR2 (germline): LGHDT, YNNKEL (reference sequence). Here the CDR3 DNA reads TGTGCCAGCAGCCAAGTGGGGGATGAGCAGTTCTTC. Translation: CASSQVGDEQFF.

On this clonotype: It differs at one base from a far larger clone, so likely a read error. The CDR3 region has the DNA TGTGCCAGCAGCTTAGATAGCGGACCCACCGGGGAGCTGTTTTTT. Residues: CASSLDSGPTGELFF. The V call is TRBV7-8, the J call TRBJ2-2, with TRBD2 as a possible D gene (6 bases). This CDR3 is built from 15 residues. V was trimmed by 1 base and J by 4 bases, leaving 10 bases between them. Germline CDR1 SGHVS, CDR2 FQNEAQ.

This clonotype was counted at least ten times. This chain connects TRBV13 to TRBJ2-5, with D unresolved. V lost 2 bases to trimming and J lost 2 bases, with 12 bases between them. The V gene's germline CDR1 is PRHDT and CDR2 FYEKMQ (reference sequence). The CDR3 is 15 amino acids. The CDR3 DNA sequence: TGTGCCAGCAGCTTAAGTACGGATCGACAAGAGACCCAGTACTTC. Its protein is CASSLSTDRQETQYF.

This clonotype was seen at least ten times. The genes are TRBV11-2 and TRBJ1-2; D may be TRBD1 (6 bases). CDR1 SGHAT and CDR2 FQNNGV come from the germline V gene. CDR3 length equals 17 residues. Trimming shortened V by 2 bases and J by 3 bases, and 19 bases separated the two germline ends. The CDR3: CASSLWGAADRYYGYTF. DNA of the CDR3: TGTGCCAGCAGCTTATGGGGGGCGGCGGATCGGTACTATGGCTACACCTTC.

This clonotype was found many times. J is TRBJ2-5 and V is TRBV20-1; the D is unclear. This CDR3 is 11 amino acids long. From germline, CDR1 is DFQATT and CDR2 SNEGSKA (reference sequence). Trimming removed 4 bases at V and 5 bases at J, with 8 bases between. CDR3 in amino acids: CSAIKRETQYF. CDR3 DNA sequence: TGCAGTGCTATCAAGAGGGAGACCCAGTACTTC.

This clonotype was observed many times. The J gene is TRBJ2-3, the V gene TRBV20-1; weak D call: TRBD2 (5 bases). Germline-derived CDR1 and CDR2 are DFQATT and SNEGSKA (reference sequence). The CDR3 contains 14 residues. The V end was cut by 4 bases, the J end by 2 bases, with 13 bases between. CDR3 coding DNA: TGCAGTGCTACTAGGAGGTACCCCACAGATACGCAGTATTTT. As protein: CSATRRYPTDTQYF.

The sample holds many counts of this clonotype. The chain uses TRBV27 and TRBJ1-6; the match to TRBD1 covers 9 bases. CDR1 is MNHEY and CDR2 is SMNVEV in the germline V gene (reference sequence). CDR3 length: 13 amino acids. Unmatched junction bases numbered 3, after V lost 8 bases and J lost 7 bases. The CDR3 sequence is CASRDRVNSPLHF. The CDR3 DNA reads as TGTGCCAGCCGGGACAGGGTCAATTCACCCCTCCACTTT.

This clonotype was counted at least ten times. The chain couples TRBV18 to TRBJ1-2; D ambiguous. Germline CDR1 KGHSH, CDR2 LQKENI. The CDR3 has 13 amino acids. Trimming took 1 base from V and 1 from J, leaving 4 bases between them. CDR3 sequence (DNA): TGTGCCAGCTCACCACAGAATAACTATGGCTACACCTTC. It yields the protein CASSPQNNYGYTF. The full variable domain, rest sourced from reference TRBV18 and TRBJ1-2, is NAGVMQNPRHLVRRRGQEARLRCSPMKGHSHVYWYRQLPEEGLKFMVYLQKENIIDESGMPKERFSAEFPKEGPSILRIQQVVRGDSAAYFCASSPQNNYGYTFGSGTRLTVV.

This clonotype was found many times. The gene calls are TRBV2 and TRBJ2-7; TRBD1 agrees at 9 bases. Germline V gene lookup returns CDR1 SNHLY and CDR2 FYNNEI. V shed 6 bases and J 5 bases; nucleotides not matched to a gene: 8. This CDR3 comprises 14 residues. CDR3 region: CASSAGTGRDEQYF. The CDR3 DNA sequence: TGTGCCAGCAGCGCCGGGACAGGGAGGGACGAGCAGTACTTC.

Notes on this clonotype: A much larger clone lies a single base off, so this may be a read error. The chain carries TRBV12-3 or TRBV12-4 and TRBJ1-5; perhaps TRBD1 as D (5 bases). The germline V and J ends were trimmed by 8 bases and 5 bases, with 16 bases remaining between them. This CDR3 contains 14 residues. The CDR3 loop is CASGPGGAYQPQHF. CDR3 nucleotides: TGTGCCAGCGGCCCCGGGGGAGCCTATCAGCCCCAGCATTTT.

This clonotype was seen many times. This chain connects TRBV7-9 to TRBJ2-1; 14 positions agree with TRBD2. The J segment lost 7 bases and the V segment lost 3 bases, leaving 5 bases of the junction unmatched. The CDR3 spans 16 residues. Germline CDR1 reads SEHNR; CDR2 reads FQNEAQ (reference sequence). The CDR3 DNA sequence: TGTGCCAGCAGCTTCCCTGGGACTAGCGGGAGTAATGAGCAGTTCTTC. Its protein product is CASSFPGTSGSNEQFF.

The chain joins TRBV4-1 to TRBJ1-1; D is unresolved. Trimming stripped 1 base from V and 4 bases from J, with 10 bases between. The CDR3 has 14 residues. Looked up from germline, CDR1 is MGHRA and CDR2 is YSYEKL. CDR3 region: CASSQARVGTEAFF. CDR3 coding DNA: TGCGCCAGCAGCCAAGCGCGAGTGGGCACTGAAGCTTTCTTT.

This clonotype was observed at least ten times. The chain carries TRBV12-3 or TRBV12-4 and TRBJ1-1, with D perhaps matching TRBD1 (5 bases). The CDR3 contains 12 residues. Trimming left V 7 bases short and J 7 bases short, with 13 bases between. CDR3 DNA: TGTGCCAGCACCTCCCTGGGGGGTGAAGCTTTCTTT. Translating it yields CASTSLGGEAFF.

This clonotype was seen only a few times. The chain uses TRBV20-1 and TRBJ1-1; no definite D call. The V gene's germline CDR1 is DFQATT and CDR2 SNEGSKA (reference sequence). V gave up 3 bases and J gave up 10 bases, with 21 bases separating them. CDR3 length: 14 residues. The CDR3 spells CSASGRYGRRGAFF. The CDR3 DNA follows: TGCAGTGCTAGCGGCAGATACGGACGGCGGGGAGCTTTCTTT.

The chain combines TRBV6-2 or TRBV6-3 with TRBJ1-4; D gene ambiguous. Between the trimmed V and J ends, which lost 6 bases and 0 bases, there was a span of 14 bases. Germline values: CDR1 MNHEY, CDR2 SVGEGT. The CDR3 contains 16 residues. CDR3 sequence (DNA): TGTGCCAGCAGGCAATTCGGGGAGACAACTAATGAAAAACTGTTTTTT. Its protein is CASRQFGETTNEKLFF.

This clonotype has a handful of counts. V and J are TRBV5-1 and TRBJ2-1, with TRBD2 as a possible D gene (7 bases). There are 16 residues in the CDR3. V lost 4 bases and J 5 bases, leaving 19 bases between the germline ends. Germline values: CDR1 SGHRS, CDR2 YFSETQ. The DNA of the CDR3 is TGCGCCAGCAGCCGTAGTGGGGGGGCATTCGACAATGAGCAGTTCTTC. Residues: CASSRSGGAFDNEQFF.

There are many counts of this clonotype. The chain joins TRBV28 to TRBJ1-1; D uncertain. CDR3 length: 15 residues. Between the trimmed V and J ends, which lost 1 base and 0 bases, there was a span of 9 bases. Germline V CDR1 and CDR2: MDHEN, SYDVKM. In DNA, the CDR3 is TGTGCCAGCAGTTTATTTCGCTCGATGAACACTGAAGCTTTCTTT. This codes for CASSLFRSMNTEAFF.

In this sample, this clonotype turned up many times. V usage is TRBV20-1 and J usage is TRBJ1-4; tentatively, D is TRBD1 (6 bases). Per germline, CDR1 DFQATT and CDR2 SNEGSKA (reference sequence). The V end lost 6 bases, the J end lost 7 bases, and 9 bases lay between the germline ends. The length of the CDR3 is 11 residues. The DNA for the CDR3 is TGCAGTGCCCGACAGGTTGAAAAACTGTTTTTT. Protein product: CSARQVEKLFF.

The V call is TRBV2, the J call TRBJ1-1; weak D call: TRBD1 (6 bases). Germline values: CDR1 SNHLY, CDR2 FYNNEI. This CDR3 spans 15 amino acids. Trimming stripped 7 bases from V and 0 bases from J, with 15 bases between. This chain's CDR3 is CASTEAGQLNTEAFF. The CDR3 coding sequence is TGTGCCAGCACAGAGGCGGGACAATTGAACACTGAAGCTTTCTTT. The full variable domain, rest sourced from reference TRBV2 and TRBJ1-1, is EPEVTQTPSHQVTQMGQEVILRCVPISNHLYFYWYRQILGQKVEFLVSFYNNEISEKSEIFDDQFSVERPDGSNFTLKIRSTKLEDSAMYFCASTEAGQLNTEAFFGQGTRLTVV.